This T cell receptor beta chain was documented in a study of shared clonotypes between healthy human individuals. Study at large: Plates per donor: three CD4 naive, three CD4 memory, two CD8 naive, one CD8 memory.

Naive CD4+ cells were CD45RA-selected; the remaining cells were memory. The CDR3 runs to 13 residues. Germline CDR1 reads SGDLS; CDR2 reads YYNGEE. The V gene lost 0 bases and the J gene lost 2 bases, with 6 bases spanning the gap. Sequencing used immunoSEQ multiplex PCR; TCRdb keeps in-frame clones, though not all of them. Of 300,000 to 350,000 clones in the sample, roughly 70% were seen once. Comments on this clone: Being one base from a much bigger clone, this may be a read error.

This TCR came from a man aged 25 to 40 in good health. The chain links TRBV9 to TRBJ2-7; D is unresolved. Sequenced: memory CD4+ T cells sorted from blood. Documented subset: CD45RA-negative fraction. CDR3: CASSVGQTYEQYF. DNA for the CDR3: TGTGCCAGCAGCGTAGGGCAAACCTACGAGCAGTACTTC. Full variable domain (missing parts from reference TRBV9 and TRBJ2-7): DSGVTQTPKHLITATGQRVTLRCSPRSGDLSVYWYQQSLDQGLQFLIQYYNGEERAKGNILERFSAQQFPDLHSELNLSSLELGDSALYFCASSVGQTYEQYFGPGTRLTVT.